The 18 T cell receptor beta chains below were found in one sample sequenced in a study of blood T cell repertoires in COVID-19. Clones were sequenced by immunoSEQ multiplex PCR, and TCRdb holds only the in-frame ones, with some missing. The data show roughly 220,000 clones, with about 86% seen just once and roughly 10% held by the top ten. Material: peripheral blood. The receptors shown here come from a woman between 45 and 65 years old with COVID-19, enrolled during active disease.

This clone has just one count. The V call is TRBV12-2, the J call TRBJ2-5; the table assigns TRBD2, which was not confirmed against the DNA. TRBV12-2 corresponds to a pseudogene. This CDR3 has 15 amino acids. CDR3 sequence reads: CASRLLARSIETQYF. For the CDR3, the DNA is TGTGCAAGTCGCTTACTTGCTCGGTCGATAGAGACCCAGTACTTC.

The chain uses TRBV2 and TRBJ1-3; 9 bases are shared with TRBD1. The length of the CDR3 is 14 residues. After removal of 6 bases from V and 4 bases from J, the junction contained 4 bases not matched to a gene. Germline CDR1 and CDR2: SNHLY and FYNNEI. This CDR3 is CASRKGQGGNTIYF. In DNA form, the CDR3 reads TGTGCCAGCAGGAAAGGACAGGGGGGAAACACCATATATTTT.

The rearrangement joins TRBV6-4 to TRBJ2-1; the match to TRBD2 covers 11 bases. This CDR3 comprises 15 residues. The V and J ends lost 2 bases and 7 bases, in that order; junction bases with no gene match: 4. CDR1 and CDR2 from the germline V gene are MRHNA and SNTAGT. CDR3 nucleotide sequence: TGTGCCAGCAGTGACGTAGCGGGGGGGATTAATGAGCAGTTCTTC. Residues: CASSDVAGGINEQFF.

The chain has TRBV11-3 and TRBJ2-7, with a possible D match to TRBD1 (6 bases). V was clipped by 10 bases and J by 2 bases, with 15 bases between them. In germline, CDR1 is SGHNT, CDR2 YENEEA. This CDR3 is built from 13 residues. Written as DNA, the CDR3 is TGTGCCACCTCCCAGGGGTCCGCCTACGAGCAGTACTTC. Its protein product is CATSQGSAYEQYF.

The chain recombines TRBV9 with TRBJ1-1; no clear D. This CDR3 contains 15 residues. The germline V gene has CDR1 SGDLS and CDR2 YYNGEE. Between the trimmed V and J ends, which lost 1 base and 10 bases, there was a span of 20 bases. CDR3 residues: CASSVLSGAPSGAFF. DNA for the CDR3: TGTGCCAGCAGCGTACTCAGCGGAGCCCCTTCCGGAGCTTTCTTT. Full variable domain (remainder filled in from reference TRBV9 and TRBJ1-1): DSGVTQTPKHLITATGQRVTLRCSPRSGDLSVYWYQQSLDQGLQFLIQYYNGEERAKGNILERFSAQQFPDLHSELNLSSLELGDSALYFCASSVLSGAPSGAFFGQGTRLTVV.

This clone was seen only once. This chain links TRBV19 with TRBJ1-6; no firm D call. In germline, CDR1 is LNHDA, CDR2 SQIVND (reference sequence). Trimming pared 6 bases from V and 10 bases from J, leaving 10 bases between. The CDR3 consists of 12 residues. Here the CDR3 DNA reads TGTGCCAGTAGGATGGGCCACTCACCCCTCCACTTT. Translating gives CASRMGHSPLHF. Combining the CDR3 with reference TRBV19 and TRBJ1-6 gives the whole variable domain DGGITQSPKYLFRKEGQNVTLSCEQNLNHDAMYWYRQDPGQGLRLIYYSQIVNDFQKGDIAEGYSVSREKKESFPLTVTSAQKNPTAFYLCASRMGHSPLHFGNGTRLTVT.

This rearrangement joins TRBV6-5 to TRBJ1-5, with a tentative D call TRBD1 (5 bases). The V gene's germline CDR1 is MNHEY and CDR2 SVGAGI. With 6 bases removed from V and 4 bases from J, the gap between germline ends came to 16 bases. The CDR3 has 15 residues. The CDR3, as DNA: TGTGCCAGCAGGGGGACTTTTTTGAGGAATCAGCCCCAGCATTTT. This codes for CASRGTFLRNQPQHF.

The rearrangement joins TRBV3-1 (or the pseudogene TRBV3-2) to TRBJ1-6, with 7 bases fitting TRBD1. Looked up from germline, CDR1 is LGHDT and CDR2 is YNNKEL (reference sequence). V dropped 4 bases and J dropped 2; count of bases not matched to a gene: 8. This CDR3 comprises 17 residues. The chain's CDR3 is CASSPRQGVTYNSPLHF. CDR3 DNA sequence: TGTGCCAGCAGCCCACGACAGGGCGTGACCTATAATTCACCCCTCCACTTT.

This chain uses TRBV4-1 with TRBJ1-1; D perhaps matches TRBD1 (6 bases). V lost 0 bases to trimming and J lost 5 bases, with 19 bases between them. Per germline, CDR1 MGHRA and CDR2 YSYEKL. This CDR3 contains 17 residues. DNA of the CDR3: TGCGCCAGCAGCCAAGAGAGGGGAGCGGGGGCGGGAACTGAAGCTTTCTTT. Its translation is CASSQERGAGAGTEAFF.

The CDR3 protein is CASSDSGGGYNEQFF. For the CDR3, the DNA is TGTGCCAGCAGTGATAGCGGGGGAGGTTACAATGAGCAGTTCTTC. V usage is TRBV6-6 and J usage is TRBJ2-1; 9 nucleotides line up with TRBD2. Germline CDR1 and CDR2: MNHNY and SVGAGI (reference sequence). This CDR3 is built from 15 residues. After removal of 5 bases from V and 4 bases from J, the junction contained 6 bases not matched to a gene.

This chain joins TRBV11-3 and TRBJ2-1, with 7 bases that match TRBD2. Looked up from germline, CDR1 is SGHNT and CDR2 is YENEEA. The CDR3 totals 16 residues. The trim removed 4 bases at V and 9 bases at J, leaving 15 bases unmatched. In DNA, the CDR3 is TGTGCCAGCAGCTCCAAGCTCACGTCGGGGGGAGGTGAGCAGTTCTTC. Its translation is CASSSKLTSGGGEQFF.

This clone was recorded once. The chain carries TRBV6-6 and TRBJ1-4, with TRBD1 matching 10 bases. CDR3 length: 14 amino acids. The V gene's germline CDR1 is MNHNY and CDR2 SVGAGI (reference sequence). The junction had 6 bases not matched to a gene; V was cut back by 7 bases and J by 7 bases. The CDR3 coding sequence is TGTGCCAGCACCACGACAGGGGGCCGTGAAAAACTGTTTTTT. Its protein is CASTTTGGREKLFF.

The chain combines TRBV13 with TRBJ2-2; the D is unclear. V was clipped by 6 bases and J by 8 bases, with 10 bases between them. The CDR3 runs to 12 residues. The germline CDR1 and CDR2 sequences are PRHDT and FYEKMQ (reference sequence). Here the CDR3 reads CASSYLSGELFF. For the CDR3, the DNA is TGTGCCAGCAGTTACCTATCGGGGGAGCTGTTTTTT.

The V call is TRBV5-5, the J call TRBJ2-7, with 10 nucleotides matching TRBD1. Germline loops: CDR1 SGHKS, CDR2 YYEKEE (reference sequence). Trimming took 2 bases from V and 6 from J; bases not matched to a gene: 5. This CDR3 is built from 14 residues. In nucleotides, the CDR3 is TGTGCCAGCAGCTTAGGGGACAGGGGTATCGAGCAGTACTTC. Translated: CASSLGDRGIEQYF.

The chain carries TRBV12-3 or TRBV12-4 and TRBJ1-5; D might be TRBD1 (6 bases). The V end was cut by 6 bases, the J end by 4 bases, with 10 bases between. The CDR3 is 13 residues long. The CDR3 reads CASSPQGNQPQHF. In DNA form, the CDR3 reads TGTGCCAGCAGCCCCCAGGGGAATCAGCCCCAGCATTTT.

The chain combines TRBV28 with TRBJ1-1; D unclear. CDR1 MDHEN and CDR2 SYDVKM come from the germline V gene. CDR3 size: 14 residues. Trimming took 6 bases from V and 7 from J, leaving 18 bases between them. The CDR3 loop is CASRPGELWSEAFF. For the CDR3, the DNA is TGTGCCAGCAGGCCGGGAGAACTTTGGAGTGAAGCTTTCTTT. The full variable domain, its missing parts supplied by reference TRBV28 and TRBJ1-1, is DVKVTQSSRYLVKRTGEKVFLECVQDMDHENMFWYRQDPGLGLRLIYFSYDVKMKEKGDIPEGYSVSREKKERFSLILESASTNQTSMYLCASRPGELWSEAFFGQGTRLTVV.

Written as DNA, the CDR3 is TGCAGTGCTAGTCGGTACAGGGGGTCCCAAGAGACCCAGTACTTC. It encodes CSASRYRGSQETQYF. The chain combines TRBV20-1 with TRBJ2-5; 8 bases align to TRBD1. The CDR3 is 15 amino acids. V gave up 3 bases and J gave up 1 base; unmatched junction bases: 7. Germline CDR1 is DFQATT and CDR2 is SNEGSKA (reference sequence).

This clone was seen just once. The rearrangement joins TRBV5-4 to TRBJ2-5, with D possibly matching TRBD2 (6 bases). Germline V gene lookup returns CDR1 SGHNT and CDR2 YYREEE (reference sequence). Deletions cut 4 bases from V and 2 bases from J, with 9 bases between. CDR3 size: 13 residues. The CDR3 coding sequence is TGTGCCAGCAGCCCAGGGAGGCAAGAGACCCAGTACTTC. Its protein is CASSPGRQETQYF.